A selection of T cell receptor beta chains follows, all from one sample in a study of T cell responses to AZD1222 COVID-19 vaccine. Method: immunoSEQ multiplex PCR; TCRdb's copy keeps in-frame clones and lacks some. The sample consists of 140,000 to 150,000 clones, roughly 87% of them appearing once. The sample was peripheral blood, taken 28 days after the second AZD1222 dose. Every receptor here comes from an adult who received the AZD1222 COVID-19 vaccine. The CDR3 runs from the conserved cysteine through the conserved F or W. The order of the fields is V gene, clone size, D gene, J gene, CDR3 DNA, CDR3 protein. A D gene is named only where the DNA matches it firmly. The size entry is marked missing in some rows and otherwise reads once, few, many or a size class.

>TRBV18|-|-|TRBJ1-4
TGTGCCAGCTCACCACCGGGGGGAGATGAAAAACTGTTTTTT
CASSPPGGDEKLFF
>TRBV2|-|TRBD2|TRBJ2-7
TGTGCCAGCACAAGAGCGGGAGGGTCCTACGAGCAGTACTTC
CASTRAGGSYEQYF
>TRBV27|-|-|TRBJ1-1
TGTGCCAGCAGTCCCCGAAAAGGGGGTAGGAGAACTGAAGCTTTCTTT
CASSPRKGGRRTEAFF
>TRBV15|-|TRBD1|TRBJ1-2
TGTGCCACCAGCACCGGGACAGTCAACTATGGCTACACCTTC
CATSTGTVNYGYTF
>TRBV20-1|-|-|TRBJ2-3
TGCAGTGCGAGCGACGATACGCAGTATTTT
CSASDDTQYF
>TRBV2|-|-|TRBJ1-1
TGTGCCAGCAGTGGGGGGGGCGGCACTGAAGCTTTCTTT
CASSGGGGTEAFF
>TRBV24-1|-|TRBD2|TRBJ2-1
TGTGCCACCAGTGATCTGGCTAGCGGGAGCTACAATGAGCAGTTCTTC
CATSDLASGSYNEQFF
>TRBV5-5|-|-|TRBJ2-7
TGTGCCAGCAGCTTTAGGACGAATGAATACGAGCAGTACTTC
CASSFRTNEYEQYF
>TRBV6-2/TRBV6-3|-|TRBD2|TRBJ2-1
TGTGCCAGCAACCCAAGCGGGGAGGGCTCCTACAATGAGCAGTTCTTC
CASNPSGEGSYNEQFF
>TRBV28|-|-|TRBJ1-1
TGTGCCAGCAGTTTTTCATTGGGGCAGGGTTCGTGGGTTGAAGCTTTCTTT
CASSFSLGQGSWVEAFF
>TRBV30|-|-|TRBJ2-7
TGTGCCTGGAGTCCGACTGGCTGGTACGAGCAGTACTTC
CAWSPTGWYEQYF
>TRBV10-3|once|-|TRBJ1-2
TGTGCCATCAGTGAGGAGCCGGAGTATGGCTACACCTTC
CAISEEPEYGYTF
>TRBV28|-|-|TRBJ1-1
TGTGCCAGCAGTCCCCCGACGAAAATCACTGAAGCTTTCTTT
CASSPPTKITEAFF
>TRBV3-1/TRBV3-2|-|-|TRBJ1-5
TGTGCCAGCAGCTATGGAAACGGCAATCAGCCCCAGCATTTT
CASSYGNGNQPQHF
>TRBV6-5|medium-sized|-|TRBJ1-2
TGTGCCTGCACGAGGGGGATAAACTATGGCTACACCTTC
CACTRGINYGYTF
>TRBV3-1/TRBV3-2|few|TRBD2|TRBJ2-5
TGTGCCAGCAGCCCACCGGGACTAGCGGGCCCCGGGGCCCAGTACTTC
CASSPPGLAGPGAQYF
>TRBV5-6|-|-|TRBJ1-1
TGTGCCAGCAGCTTTTACCGGGGCCGAGGTTGGACTGAAGCTTTCTTT
CASSFYRGRGWTEAFF
>TRBV28|-|-|TRBJ1-1
TGTGCCAGCAGCCTCGATGACAGACCTAGGGCTTTCTTT
CASSLDDRPRAFF
>TRBV4-3|-|-|TRBJ2-1
TGCGCCAGCAGCCAAGATTGGGGCCCCAATGAGCAGTTCTTC
CASSQDWGPNEQFF
>TRBV21-1|once|-|TRBJ2-2
TGTGCCAGCAGCAAGGCCGGGGGGGCCGCCCTGAACACCGGGGAGCTGTTTTTT
CASSKAGGAALNTGELFF
>TRBV6-1|once|TRBD1|TRBJ2-1
TGTGCCAGCAGTGAATTCCGAGGACAGGGGGGAGTGCAGTTCTTC
CASSEFRGQGGVQFF
>TRBV2|-|TRBD2|TRBJ2-5
TGTGCCAGCAGTGAAGGTGCGGGGGTTCAAGAGACCCAGTACTTC
CASSEGAGVQETQYF
>TRBV7-2|-|TRBD1|TRBJ2-7
TGTGCCAGCAGCCTGCCGGGACAGGGCCTTTCCTACGAGCAGTACTTC
CASSLPGQGLSYEQYF
>TRBV5-5|-|-|TRBJ1-5
TGTGCCAGCAGCCCCAAGTGGGGTCAGCCCCAGCATTTT
CASSPKWGQPQHF
>TRBV4-1|-|-|TRBJ2-3
TGCGCCAGCAGCCAAGCTAGTGCTAGCACAGATACGCAGTATTTT
CASSQASASTDTQYF
>TRBV4-1|-|TRBD1|TRBJ1-3
TGCGCCAGCAGCCAAGATAATCAGGGGGTGGGCTCTGGAAACACCATATATTTT
CASSQDNQGVGSGNTIYF
>TRBV7-9|-|-|TRBJ2-1
TGTGCCAGTAGGGAGTACTGGAATGAGCAGTTCTTC
CASREYWNEQFF
>TRBV2|-|-|TRBJ1-2
TGTGCCAGCAACCTTGAACCTAACTATGGCTACACCTTC
CASNLEPNYGYTF
>TRBV27|-|TRBD2|TRBJ2-1
TGTGCCAGCAGTTTCGGGACTAGCGGGAGAGGTGAGCAGTTCTTC
CASSFGTSGRGEQFF
>TRBV29-1|-|-|TRBJ1-4
TGCAGCGTTCGTGCAGGGTCGGACGAAAAACTGTTTTTT
CSVRAGSDEKLFF
>TRBV7-3|once|-|TRBJ1-1
TGTGCCAGCAGCTCTCACCAGGACACTGAAGCTTTCTTT
CASSSHQDTEAFF
>TRBV6-5|-|-|TRBJ1-5
TGTGCCAGCAGTACCGTCAGGGACCCGGATCAGCCCCAGCATTTT
CASSTVRDPDQPQHF
>TRBV28|-|-|TRBJ1-1
TGTGCCAGCAGTTTGGGGGGCCTTGAAGCTTTCTTT
CASSLGGLEAFF
>TRBV7-3|-|TRBD1|TRBJ2-1
TGTGCCAGCAGCCCCACGGGACAGGGAATCTCGCAGTTCTTC
CASSPTGQGISQFF
>TRBV10-1|-|-|TRBJ2-1
TGCGCCAGCAATAATCTTCGGCGGAATGAGCAGTTCTTC
CASNNLRRNEQFF
>TRBV7-9|once|-|TRBJ1-5
TGTGCCAGCAGCCGACGGTCGGACACTGACAATCAGCCCCAGCATTTT
CASSRRSDTDNQPQHF
>TRBV6-2/TRBV6-3|-|-|TRBJ1-4
TGTGCCAGCAGTTCACCGGGGGGCTCTGGTGAAAAACTGTTTTTT
CASSSPGGSGEKLFF
>TRBV28|-|-|TRBJ1-5
TGTGCCAGCACTTTTCTCGGGCTTCATCAGCCCCAGCATTTT
CASTFLGLHQPQHF
>TRBV2|-|-|TRBJ2-1
TGTGCCAGCAGTGACCCGCTACAGGGCCAGAATGAGAATGAGCAGTTCTTC
CASSDPLQGQNENEQFF
>TRBV4-1|-|-|TRBJ2-1
TGCGCCAGCAGCCAACCGAGTGAAACGGAGCAGTTCTTC
CASSQPSETEQFF
>TRBV2|-|-|TRBJ2-1
TGTGCCAGCAGTGAAGCGAAACTAATTAGCTCCTACAATGAGCAGTTCTTC
CASSEAKLISSYNEQFF
>TRBV18|-|TRBD1|TRBJ1-6
TGTGCCAGCTCACCACTTTCGGTGGGACAGGGCCATTCACCCCTCCACTTT
CASSPLSVGQGHSPLHF
>TRBV6-5|-|-|TRBJ2-7
TGTGCCAGCAGTAGCGGCCAAGCCTCCTACGAGCAGTACTTC
CASSSGQASYEQYF
>TRBV7-3|-|TRBD1|TRBJ1-1
TGTGCCAGCAGCTTAACGGGGACAGGGAGTGGGACTGAAGCTTTCTTT
CASSLTGTGSGTEAFF
>TRBV3-1/TRBV3-2|-|TRBD1|TRBJ1-1
TGTGCCAGCAGCCTACAGGGGCACAACACTGAAGCTTTCTTT
CASSLQGHNTEAFF
>TRBV7-2|-|-|TRBJ1-4
TGTGCCAGCAGCTTAGCAGGGAGTCGTAATGAAAAACTGTTTTTT
CASSLAGSRNEKLFF